The T cell receptor (beta chain) described here comes from a study of control samples from healthy donors and cancer patients. Profiling relied on immunoSEQ multiplex PCR, and the TCRdb table lists in-frame clones only, not all of them. Among fewer than 200,000 clones listed, approximately 92% were seen once. The CDR3 loop spans 14 amino acids. The germline V gene encodes CDR1 LNHDA and CDR2 SQIVND (reference sequence). V lost 5 bases, J lost 4 bases, and 12 bases lay in between. This chain links TRBV19 with TRBJ1-5, with D possibly being TRBD1 (5 bases). Sequencing input: blood. The clonotype comes from a woman aged 60 to 75 in good health. The CDR3 here is CASSEHGGNQPQHF. The CDR3 DNA reads as TGTGCCAGTAGTGAGCACGGGGGGAATCAGCCCCAGCATTTT.